Listed below are T cell receptor beta chains from one sample, sequenced in a study of cytomegalovirus exposure and HLA in healthy donors. Data came from immunoSEQ multiplex PCR; TCRdb stores just in-frame clones and leaves some out. The sample records under 200,000 clones, around 83% being singletons. The sequenced material came from PBMCs. The receptor source for this set is a man in his fifties in good health and CMV-seropositive. CDR3s include the opening cysteine and the closing phenylalanine or tryptophan. The D gene is left open where the match is weak. The size field is filled for only some rows; it gives once, few, many or a size class.

v_gene,d_gene,len,abundance,j_gene,CDR3nt,CDR3aa
TRBV5-1,TRBD1,14,.,TRBJ1-1,TGCGCCAGCAGCTCGGACAGGGAAAGGTGGGGAGCTTTCTTT,CASSSDRERWGAFF
TRBV13,TRBD2,15,.,TRBJ2-5,TGTGCCAGCAGCTCAGGACTAGCGGGAGAAGAGACCCAGTACTTC,CASSSGLAGEETQYF
TRBV5-1,TRBD1,18,.,TRBJ2-4,TGCGCCAGCAGTAATTTCTCGCCGGGACAGGGGAAGGAAAACATTCAGTACTTC,CASSNFSPGQGKENIQYF
TRBV7-9,TRBD1,17,.,TRBJ1-1,TGTTCCAGCAGCCTTTCAACCGTCCGGGACAGGAACACTGAAGCTTTCTTT,CSSSLSTVRDRNTEAFF
TRBV7-9,.,17,.,TRBJ1-2,TGTGCCAGCAGCTTAGAAGTAGGGAGGCAGAGCCTCTATGGCTACACCTTC,CASSLEVGRQSLYGYTF
TRBV29-1,.,15,once,TRBJ2-1,TGCAGCGTTGATTCCGACACTAGCTCCTACAATGAGCAGTTCTTC,CSVDSDTSSYNEQFF
TRBV6-6,.,11,.,TRBJ1-1,TGTGCCAGCACCCCAGGGACTGAAGCTTTCTTT,CASTPGTEAFF
TRBV4-1,.,17,.,TRBJ2-3,TGCGCCAGCAGCCAAGGAGGGGGTCATCGTGACACAGATACGCAGTATTTT,CASSQGGGHRDTDTQYF
TRBV14,.,14,.,TRBJ1-2,TGTGCCAGCAGCGTTATGGACAGTAACTATGGCTACACCTTC,CASSVMDSNYGYTF
TRBV7-9,.,14,.,TRBJ2-7,TGTGCCAGCAGCTTCGGGACACCTACCTACGAGCAGTACTTC,CASSFGTPTYEQYF
TRBV28,.,14,few,TRBJ2-1,TGTGCCAGCAGTTCATCCGGGACCTACAATGAGCAGTTCTTC,CASSSSGTYNEQFF
TRBV9,.,11,.,TRBJ1-1,TGTGCCAGCAAGGGGGACGGTGAAGCTTTCTTT,CASKGDGEAFF
TRBV10-1,.,13,.,TRBJ2-5,TGCGCCAGCAGTGAGGGGCACCAAGAGACCCAGTACTTC,CASSEGHQETQYF
TRBV13,.,15,.,TRBJ2-3,TGTGCCAGCAGCTCAGGTAGCGGTAGCACAGATACGCAGTATTTT,CASSSGSGSTDTQYF
TRBV19,TRBD1,14,.,TRBJ2-5,TGTGCCAGTAGTCCAGACAGGGGGCAAGAGACCCAGTACTTC,CASSPDRGQETQYF
TRBV11-3,TRBD2,15,.,TRBJ2-3,TGTGCCAGCAGCTTAGATGGCGGGGGTGCAGATACGCAGTATTTT,CASSLDGGGADTQYF
TRBV29-1,.,13,.,TRBJ1-2,TGCAGCGTTCTACATATGACGGGCTATGGCTACACCTTC,CSVLHMTGYGYTF
TRBV6-5,.,15,once,TRBJ1-1,TGTGCCAGCAGTTACATCGGGGGAATGAACACTGAAGCTTTCTTT,CASSYIGGMNTEAFF
TRBV18,TRBD1,16,.,TRBJ2-5,TGTGCCAGCTCACCGACAGGGGGCTTCGCCCAAGAGACCCAGTACTTC,CASSPTGGFAQETQYF
TRBV10-2,TRBD2,15,once,TRBJ2-2,TGCGCCAGCAGTGGGACTAGTCCGGGCACCGGGGAGCTGTTTTTT,CASSGTSPGTGELFF
TRBV18,.,16,.,TRBJ1-1,TGTGCCAGCTCACCACCTAACCTAGGCATGAACACTGAAGCTTTCTTT,CASSPPNLGMNTEAFF
TRBV7-8,.,13,.,TRBJ1-5,TGTGCCAGCAGCCCACAGGGTGGGCAGCCCCAGCATTTT,CASSPQGGQPQHF
TRBV6-1,.,16,.,TRBJ1-2,TGTGCCAGCAGTGAAGAGCGGATCCCCTTTAGGAATGGCTACACCTTC,CASSEERIPFRNGYTF
TRBV14,TRBD1,15,.,TRBJ2-1,TGTGCCAGCAGCCAAGGCAGGGGGATCTACAATGAGCAGTTCTTC,CASSQGRGIYNEQFF
TRBV29-1,.,13,.,TRBJ1-2,TGCAGCGTTGCCCCTGCAGGGGACTATGGCTACACCTTC,CSVAPAGDYGYTF
TRBV2,TRBD1,17,.,TRBJ1-3,TGTGCCAGCAGTCCCCGGACTGCTGGACAGGGTGTAAACACCATATATTTT,CASSPRTAGQGVNTIYF
TRBV7-2,.,16,few,TRBJ1-2,TGTGCCAGCAGCTTATCCCCGAGGGCTACAGGGTATGGCTACACCTTC,CASSLSPRATGYGYTF
TRBV7-8,.,14,.,TRBJ1-2,TGTGCCAGCAGCCCGAACAGAATTTCCTATGGCTACACCTTC,CASSPNRISYGYTF
TRBV11-2,TRBD1,15,.,TRBJ1-1,TGTGCCAGCAGCTCGAGGACAGGGGAGAACACTGAAGCTTTCTTT,CASSSRTGENTEAFF
TRBV30,TRBD2,16,few,TRBJ2-2,TGTGCCTGGGTTAAAGGCGGGAGCTTGCTGGCCGGGGAGCTGTTTTTT,CAWVKGGSLLAGELFF
TRBV18,.,15,.,TRBJ2-1,TGTGCCAGCTCACCCCCTAGGACAGCATACAATGAGCAGTTCTTC,CASSPPRTAYNEQFF
TRBV18,.,16,.,TRBJ1-1,TGTGCCAGCTCGCTCTCCCAGACCGGGGGAAGGACTGAAGCTTTCTTT,CASSLSQTGGRTEAFF
TRBV10-3,.,15,.,TRBJ1-2,TGTGCCATCAGTGAGTCGAACAGCCCTAACTATGGCTACACCTTC,CAISESNSPNYGYTF
TRBV7-3,.,14,.,TRBJ2-1,TGTGCCAGCAGCCTCTCGGGGGATTACAATGAGCAGTTCTTC,CASSLSGDYNEQFF
TRBV2,TRBD2,15,.,TRBJ2-3,TGTGCCAGCACGGGACTAGCGGGAGGTACAGATACGCAGTATTTT,CASTGLAGGTDTQYF
TRBV18,.,14,.,TRBJ2-7,TGTGCCAGCTCACCGGACACTGCTTCCTACGAGCAGTACTTC,CASSPDTASYEQYF
TRBV7-7,.,14,.,TRBJ2-2,TGTGCTAGCAGCTTAGAACTACTTACCGGGGAGCTGTTTTTT,CASSLELLTGELFF
TRBV5-6,TRBD2,15,.,TRBJ2-2,TGTGCCAGCAGCTTGGTTAGCGGGGGGACCGGGGAGCTGTTTTTT,CASSLVSGGTGELFF
TRBV29-1,TRBD1,14,.,TRBJ2-7,TGCAGCGCCTCACCGGGACAGGGTCCTTACGAGCAGTACTTC,CSASPGQGPYEQYF
TRBV9,.,13,.,TRBJ1-2,TGTGCCAGCAGAGGGGAAAACGACTATGGCTACACCTTC,CASRGENDYGYTF
TRBV5-1,TRBD1,15,.,TRBJ2-5,TGCGCCAGCCGTTCCGGGACAGTTTTTCAAGAGACCCAGTACTTC,CASRSGTVFQETQYF